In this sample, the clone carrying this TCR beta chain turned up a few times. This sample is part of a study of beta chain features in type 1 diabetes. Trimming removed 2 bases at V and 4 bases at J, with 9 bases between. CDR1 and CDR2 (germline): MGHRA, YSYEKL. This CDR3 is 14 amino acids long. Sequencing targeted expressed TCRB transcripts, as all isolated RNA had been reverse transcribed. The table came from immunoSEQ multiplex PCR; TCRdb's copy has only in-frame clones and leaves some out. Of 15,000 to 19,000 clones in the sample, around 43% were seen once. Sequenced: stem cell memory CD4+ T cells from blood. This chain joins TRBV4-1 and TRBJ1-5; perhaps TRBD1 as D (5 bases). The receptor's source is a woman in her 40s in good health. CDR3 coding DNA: TGCGCCAGCAGCCAACTGGGGGGGAATCAGCCCCAGCATTTT. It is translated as CASSQLGGNQPQHF.